The 19 T cell receptor beta chains listed next were all sequenced from one sample in a study of T cell clones after liver transplantation. The assay was immunoSEQ multiplex PCR, and TCRdb's table has in-frame clones only and misses some. The table lists more than 95,000 clones, 75% to 95% of them singletons. The source material was CD4+ T cells from blood, sampled 12 months after liver transplant. The origin of the receptors is a human patient who received a liver transplant. The graft donor may account for some of the T cells.

The chain employs TRBV9 and TRBJ2-3; weak D call: TRBD1 (6 bases). The CDR3 runs to 15 residues. CDR1 and CDR2 from the germline V gene are SGDLS and YYNGEE. Trimming took 0 bases from V and 3 from J, leaving 11 bases between them. CDR3 region: CASSVGTVKTDTQYF. In DNA, the CDR3 is TGTGCCAGCAGCGTAGGGACAGTTAAAACAGATACGCAGTATTTT.

J is TRBJ2-2 and V is TRBV2; 8 nucleotides match TRBD2. CDR3 length: 14 amino acids. Germline loops: CDR1 SNHLY, CDR2 FYNNEI. V was clipped by 8 bases and J by 1 base; unmatched bases: 3. The CDR3 spells CASGTSGNTGELFF. In DNA, the CDR3 is TGTGCCAGCGGCACTAGCGGGAACACCGGGGAGCTGTTTTTT.

The gene calls are TRBV18 and TRBJ2-1, with unresolved D. V shed 3 bases and J shed 6 bases, with 9 bases lying between them. This CDR3 is 13 amino acids long. The germline V gene has CDR1 KGHSH and CDR2 LQKENI. For the CDR3, the DNA is TGTGCCAGCTCACCGGCGACCACCAATGAGCAGTTCTTC. Protein sequence: CASSPATTNEQFF.

The chain joins TRBV7-9 to TRBJ2-1; 8 bases agree with TRBD2. The CDR3 length is 13 residues. J lost 9 bases, V lost 3 bases, and 4 bases had no gene match. Germline V gives CDR1 SEHNR, CDR2 FQNEAQ (reference sequence). The CDR3 reads CASSFLAGIEQFF. The CDR3 DNA sequence: TGTGCCAGCAGCTTCTTAGCGGGAATTGAGCAGTTCTTC.

This sequence joins TRBV4-2 and TRBJ2-1; TRBD2 might be the D (6 bases). CDR3 size: 14 residues. Trimming cost V 0 bases and J 8 bases, with 11 bases left between them. CDR1 and CDR2 from the germline V gene are LGHNA and YNFKEQ. The CDR3 DNA sequence: TGTGCCAGCAGCCAAGATCTCAGGAGGGATGAGCAGTTCTTC. It specifies CASSQDLRRDEQFF.

This clone was detected only a few times. This sequence joins TRBV18 and TRBJ1-2; TRBD1 is a possible D gene (6 bases). V lost 6 bases and J 8 bases, leaving 22 bases between the germline ends. The CDR3 has 15 residues. The germline V gene has CDR1 KGHSH and CDR2 LQKENI. This CDR3 is CASSQDRQATRGYTF. In DNA, the CDR3 is TGTGCCAGCTCCCAAGACCGACAGGCCACCCGAGGCTACACCTTC.

The chain is built from TRBV5-1 and TRBJ2-3; 16 nucleotides line up with TRBD2. V was clipped by 6 bases and J by 4 bases; unmatched bases: 5. CDR3 length: 16 residues. CDR1 and CDR2 from the germline V gene are SGHRS and YFSETQ. Written as DNA, the CDR3 is TGCGCCAGCACTCTGGGACTAGCGGGAGGGTCAGATACGCAGTATTTT. Residues: CASTLGLAGGSDTQYF.

The V gene is TRBV7-8, the J gene TRBJ2-3; D is ambiguous. From germline, CDR1 is SGHVS and CDR2 FQNEAQ. Trimming cost V 10 bases and J 3 bases, with 14 bases left between them. The CDR3 runs 13 residues. Here the CDR3 reads CATRGSLTDTQYF. CDR3 DNA sequence: TGTGCCACCCGAGGATCCTTGACAGATACGCAGTATTTT.

The rearrangement uses TRBV28 and TRBJ1-3; TRBD1 matches at 7 bases. The germline CDR1 and CDR2 sequences are MDHEN and SYDVKM. Trimming cost V 2 bases and J 0 bases; bases outside gene matches: 4. CDR3 size: 16 residues. CDR3 nucleotide sequence: TGTGCCAGCAGTTTAATACAGGGGATCTCTGGAAACACCATATATTTT. Translated, it gives CASSLIQGISGNTIYF.

This clone came up once. CDR3 sequence: CASSPIGLAERTDTQYF. Written as DNA, the CDR3 is TGTGCCAGCAGTCCCATAGGACTAGCGGAGCGCACAGATACGCAGTATTTT. J is TRBJ2-3 and V is TRBV27, with 10 bases aligning to TRBD2. V trimming: 5 bases; J trimming: 1 base; junction bases outside the gene matches: 9. The germline gives CDR1 MNHEY, CDR2 SMNVEV (reference sequence). The CDR3 length is 17 residues.

The CDR3 region is CASSLEFGIQDEQYF. In DNA form, the CDR3 reads TGTGCCAGCAGCTTAGAATTCGGGATCCAGGACGAGCAGTACTTC. The rearrangement uses TRBV11-3 and TRBJ2-7; possibly TRBD2 for D (5 bases). Trimming pared 0 bases from V and 5 bases from J, leaving 14 bases between. Germline CDR1 and CDR2: SGHNT and YENEEA. This CDR3 is built from 15 residues.

The gene calls are TRBV2 and TRBJ2-1, with 8 bases aligning to TRBD1. V shed 4 bases and J 7 bases; nucleotides not matched to a gene: 9. The CDR3 has 15 amino acids. Germline lookup yields CDR1 SNHLY and CDR2 FYNNEI. This CDR3 is CASSVDRGGENEQFF. The CDR3 DNA reads as TGTGCCAGCAGTGTTGACAGGGGAGGTGAGAATGAGCAGTTCTTC.

The rearrangement joins TRBV29-1 to TRBJ2-7; 8 bases are a match to TRBD2. The CDR3 loop spans 13 amino acids. Germline trimming cut 7 bases from V and 4 bases from J; bases unmatched to any gene: 9. Germline V gives CDR1 SQVTM, CDR2 ANQGSEA. The CDR3 DNA follows: TGCAGCGCCGGGGGTAGCGGGAAATACGAGCAGTACTTC. Amino acid sequence: CSAGGSGKYEQYF.

V and J are TRBV7-8 and TRBJ2-7, with a possible D match to TRBD1 (6 bases). Germline assignment: CDR1 SGHVS and CDR2 FQNEAQ. The germline V and J ends were trimmed by 5 bases and 4 bases, with 15 bases remaining between them. This CDR3 contains 14 residues. CDR3 loop: CASSRTGTLYEQYF. In DNA form, the CDR3 reads TGTGCCAGCAGCCGAACAGGGACCCTATACGAGCAGTACTTC. Combining the CDR3 with reference TRBV7-8 and TRBJ2-7 gives the whole variable domain GAGVSQSPRYKVAKRGQDVALRCDPISGHVSLFWYQQALGQGPEFLTYFQNEAQLDKSGLPSDRFFAERPEGSVSTLKIQRTQQEDSAVYLCASSRTGTLYEQYFGPGTRLTVT.

The chain is built from TRBV27 and TRBJ1-3, with 8 bases matching TRBD1. Germline lookup yields CDR1 MNHEY and CDR2 SMNVEV (reference sequence). V lost 0 bases, J lost 4 bases, and 8 bases stayed unmatched. The CDR3 sequence is 17 residues long. The CDR3 DNA sequence: TGTGCCAGCAGTTTATCGATCCCGGGACAGGTGGGAAACACCATATATTTT. It specifies CASSLSIPGQVGNTIYF.

The V and J genes are TRBV6-5 and TRBJ1-1; 10 bases agree with TRBD1. Germline V gene lookup returns CDR1 MNHEY and CDR2 SVGAGI. V gave up 5 bases and J gave up 5 bases; unmatched junction bases: 5. This CDR3 has 14 amino acids. CDR3 nucleotide sequence: TGTGCCAGCAGTGGCCGGGACAGGGGAACTGAAGCTTTCTTT. Translation gives CASSGRDRGTEAFF.

The chain has TRBV5-1 and TRBJ2-5; tentatively, D is TRBD1 or TRBD2 (6 bases each). Germline V gives CDR1 SGHRS, CDR2 YFSETQ. The CDR3 runs 15 residues. Trimming took off 4 bases at V and 2 bases at J, with 15 bases between the two ends. The CDR3 DNA reads as TGCGCCAGCAGCGGGCCATGGAGGGGGCAAGAGACCCAGTACTTC. This translates into CASSGPWRGQETQYF. The whole variable domain, filled in from reference TRBV5-1 and TRBJ2-5, reads KAGVTQTPRYLIKTRGQQVTLSCSPISGHRSVSWYQQTPGQGLQFLFEYFSETQRNKGNFPGRFSGRQFSNSRSEMNVSTLELGDSALYLCASSGPWRGQETQYFGPGTRLLVL.

The chain uses TRBV18 and TRBJ1-1; D gene ambiguous. Trimming took 4 bases from V and 5 from J, leaving 11 bases between them. Looked up from germline, CDR1 is KGHSH and CDR2 is LQKENI. This CDR3 is built from 13 residues. The CDR3 bases are TGTGCCAGCTCACGCGATGAGAGGACTGAAGCTTTCTTT. It encodes CASSRDERTEAFF.

The chain is built from TRBV10-3 and TRBJ1-1, with 8 bases fitting TRBD1. The CDR3 length is 12 residues. The J segment lost 11 bases and the V segment lost 6 bases, leaving 8 bases of the junction unmatched. Per germline, CDR1 ENHRY and CDR2 SYGVKD. The CDR3 nucleotides read TGTGCCATCAGCCAAGGACAGGGACGGGCTTTCTTT. Translation gives CAISQGQGRAFF.